What follows describes a single T cell receptor (beta chain). The antigen remains unidentified. The sample originates from a study of graft-versus-host responses after intestinal transplantation. In the study overall: Recipients got multivisceral, liver-intestinal, or isolated intestinal transplants. All of the recipients had induction that used anti-thymocyte globulin, then tacrolimus and steroids for three to four years. General observations from the study: Some GvH clones appeared in ileal mucosa or blood before recipient bone marrow. Within the allografts of patients who had graft-donor T cell macrochimerism, graft-versus-host to host-versus-graft clonal ratios were high.

Using immunoSEQ multiplex PCR, the repertoire was profiled, and TCRdb retains in-frame clones only, with some absent. The table records more than 75,000 clones, approximately 90% of them present only once. Germline loops: CDR1 MNHNY, CDR2 SVGAGI (reference sequence). Between the trimmed V and J ends, which lost 5 bases and 8 bases, there was a span of 7 bases. The length of the CDR3 is 11 residues. The chain is built from TRBV6-6 and TRBJ1-5; D is uncertain. The sequencing here drew on unstimulated CD4+ T cells sorted from spleen or lymph node cells, taken before transplant. The receptor's source is a human donor who was the organ donor for an intestinal transplant. The CDR3 DNA reads TGTGCCAGCAGTACGCCGGAGCCCCAGCATTTT. Translation gives CASSTPEPQHF.